This T cell receptor beta chain is drawn from a study of T-cell memory formation after mild COVID-19 (dated by TCRdb to the early 2020s). Concerning the study at large: Most TCR sequence clusters were specific to one of the two donors. T-cell clones expanding and contracting after mild COVID-19 in a couple of donors were tracked by longitudinal TCRalpha and TCRbeta repertoire sequencing. Two young, previously healthy adult volunteers, one female and one male, were included in the cohort. Overall results and qualifications from the work: Contracting CD4+ clones appeared mostly in the CM and EM memory subsets, whereas CD8+ clones were enriched in EMRA. Clones that contracted from day 15 to 85 showed balanced CD4/CD8 phenotypes, whereas a second wave of clones that expanded from day 15 to 37 leaned towards CD4+. Some responding clones were detected in pre-infection memory, suggesting pre-existing cross-reactive memory T cells joined the SARS-CoV-2 response. Whether the second-wave clones peaking on day 37 were SARS-CoV-2 specific was not confirmed. The study covered only a couple of mild cases, and larger cohorts including severe cases with pre-infection samples were considered necessary.

Ficoll-Paque density gradient centrifugation was the method used to isolate PBMCs. The reads were generated on an Illumina NovaSeq 6000. Using 5'RACE with constant-segment primers, TCRalpha and TCRbeta cDNA libraries were constructed, with sample barcodes and unique molecular identifiers added in the process. Trizol reagent was used to extract RNA from every sample. The libraries were amplified in two PCR steps, and the second step added a second sample barcode and Illumina TruSeq adapters. The libraries were sequenced on an Illumina NovaSeq using 2 x 150 bp paired-end reads. As for how the authors treated the data: With migec v1.2.7, reads were demultiplexed and then collapsed into UMI-guided consensus sequences. Using mixcr v2.1.11, UMI consensuses were aligned to TRA and TRB V and J templates and then assembled into clonotypes. Clonotypes were classified as expanded or contracted when called significant by both edgeR and NoisET, with noise models trained on biological replicates. For edgeR calls, the cutoffs were a false discovery rate-adjusted p below 0.01 and a log2 fold-change threshold of 1. As an exploratory analysis of dynamics, max-normalized trajectories of the 1000 most abundant clonotypes were examined with PCA combined with hierarchical clustering. Separately sequenced CD4+ and CD8+ repertoires were used to assign a CD4 or CD8 phenotype to each responding clone. The public reads were reprocessed in TCRdb via fastp at Q25 and MiXCR, keeping in-frame beta chains. CDR3 protein sequences are deduplicated, and each keeps its most common genes and DNA. The authors' filters were not applied to this entry. This sample has a few hundred thousand distinct CDR3 sequences in its table, and roughly 10% of those were observed once. The ten largest clones add up to 2.5% to 3.5% of the sample.

The CDR3 has 14 amino acids, counting the end cysteine and phenylalanine. This entry keeps only the CDR3 DNA: 42 bases, framed from base 1. From a lookup of the germline V gene (reference sequence), CDR1 and CDR2 are SGHNT and YYREEE. The trim is 1 base for V and 4 bases for J, with a gap of 6 bases between the germline ends. The sample holds one count of this clonotype. What antigen it recognizes has not been identified. No much larger clone exists at a distance of one base, and base qualities are not known. Evidence from a single read is weak. Sequences were obtained from PBMCs or a T cell subset sorted from them (not recorded which). Rearrangement joined TRBV5-4 to TRBJ2-6, and perhaps TRBD1 as D gene, on 5 matching bases. The sequence was collected from a man between 18 and 29 years old who had mild COVID-19 (a few samples of this study predate the infection). The sample titles of this study are shuffled in the database, so cell type and time point are left out; the donor was told from shared clones. The CDR3 protein: CASSLSGGANVLTF. The DNA is as follows: TGTGCCAGCAGCTTGTCAGGGGGGGCCAACGTCCTGACTTTC. With the rest looked up from the reference TRBV5-4 and TRBJ2-6 genes rather than sequenced, the full variable domain is ETGVTQSPTHLIKTRGQQVTLRCSSQSGHNTVSWYQQALGQGPQFIFQYYREEENGRGNFPPRFSGLQFPNYSSELNVNALELDDSALYLCASSLSGGANVLTFGAGSRLTVL.